Reported below is one T cell receptor beta chain. This sample was included in a study of blood T cell repertoires in COVID-19. Sequenced by immunoSEQ multiplex PCR; TCRdb stores in-frame clones only, minus some. The table has about 390,000 clones, about 86% seen once; the top ten hold roughly 10%. This CDR3 comprises 15 residues. The chain couples TRBV21-1 to TRBJ2-7; TRBD2 is the table's D call, not checked against the DNA. TRBV21-1 has pseudogene status. This clonotype was obtained from a woman aged 50 to 60 who had recovered from COVID-19. Sequenced sample: PBMCs or T cells enriched from blood (not recorded which). The CDR3 is CASSKSPSLADEQYF. The CDR3 region has the DNA TGTGCCAGCAGCAAATCTCCTTCGCTAGCAGACGAGCAGTACTTC.